The T cell receptor beta chain described here comes from a study of graft-versus-host responses after intestinal transplantation. On the study more broadly: The recipients all started with anti-thymocyte globulin induction and then took tacrolimus and steroids for roughly three years.

Using immunoSEQ multiplex PCR, the repertoire was profiled, and TCRdb retains in-frame clones only, with some absent. The sample records roughly 40,000 clones, 85% to 95% being singletons. This CDR3 region has 13 residues. The V end was cut by 4 bases, the J end by 2 bases, with 10 bases between. CDR1 is SGHDT, CDR2 YYEEEE, per germline. The genes are TRBV5-6 and TRBJ2-7, with a possible D match to TRBD1 (5 bases). Sequenced here: PBMCs, sampled roughly 110 weeks after intestinal transplantation. This sequence originates from a human patient who received an intestinal transplant, so some T cells may come from the graft donor. The CDR3 DNA sequence: TGTGCCAGCAGCCTGACAGACACCTACGAGCAGTACTTC. As protein: CASSLTDTYEQYF.